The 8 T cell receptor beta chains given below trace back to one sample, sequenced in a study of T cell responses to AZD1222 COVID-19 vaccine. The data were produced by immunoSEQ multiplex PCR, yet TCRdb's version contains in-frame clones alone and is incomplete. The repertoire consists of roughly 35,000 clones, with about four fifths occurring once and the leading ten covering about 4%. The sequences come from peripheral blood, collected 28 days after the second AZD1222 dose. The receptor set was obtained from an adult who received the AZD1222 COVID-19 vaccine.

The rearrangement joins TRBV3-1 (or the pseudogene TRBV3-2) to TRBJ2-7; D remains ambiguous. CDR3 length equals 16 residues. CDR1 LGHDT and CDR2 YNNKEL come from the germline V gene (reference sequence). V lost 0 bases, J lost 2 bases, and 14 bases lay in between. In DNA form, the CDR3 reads TGTGCCAGCAGCCAAGAGTTGCAGACCATAACCTACGAGCAGTACGTC. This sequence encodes CASSQELQTITYEQYV.

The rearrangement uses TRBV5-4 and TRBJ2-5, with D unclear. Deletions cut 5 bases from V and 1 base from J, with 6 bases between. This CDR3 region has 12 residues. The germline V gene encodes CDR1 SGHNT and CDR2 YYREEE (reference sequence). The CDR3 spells CASRDRQETQYF. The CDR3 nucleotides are TGTGCCAGCAGAGATCGCCAAGAGACCCAGTACTTC. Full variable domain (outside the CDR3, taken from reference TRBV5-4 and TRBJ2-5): ETGVTQSPTHLIKTRGQQVTLRCSSQSGHNTVSWYQQALGQGPQFIFQYYREEENGRGNFPPRFSGLQFPNYSSELNVNALELDDSALYLCASRDRQETQYFGPGTRLLVL.

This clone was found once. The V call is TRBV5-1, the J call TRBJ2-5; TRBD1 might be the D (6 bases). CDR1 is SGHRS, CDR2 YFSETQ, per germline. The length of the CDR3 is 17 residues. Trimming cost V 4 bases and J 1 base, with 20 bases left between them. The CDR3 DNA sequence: TGCGCCAGCAGCGAAACAGGACAGCCTTTTTCCCAAGAGACCCAGTACTTC. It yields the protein CASSETGQPFSQETQYF.

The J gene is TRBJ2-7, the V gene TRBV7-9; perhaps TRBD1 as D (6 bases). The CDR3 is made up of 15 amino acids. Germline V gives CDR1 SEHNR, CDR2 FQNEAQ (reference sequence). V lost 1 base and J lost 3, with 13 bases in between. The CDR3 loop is CASSLVIQGGYEQYF. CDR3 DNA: TGTGCCAGCAGCTTAGTTATACAGGGCGGCTACGAGCAGTACTTC.

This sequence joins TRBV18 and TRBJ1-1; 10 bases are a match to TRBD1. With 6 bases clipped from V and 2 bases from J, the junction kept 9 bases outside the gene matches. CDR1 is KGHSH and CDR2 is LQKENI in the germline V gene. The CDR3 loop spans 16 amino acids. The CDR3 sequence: CASSPGQGLVNTEAFF. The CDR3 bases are TGTGCCAGCTCCCCGGGACAGGGGTTGGTTAACACTGAAGCTTTCTTT.

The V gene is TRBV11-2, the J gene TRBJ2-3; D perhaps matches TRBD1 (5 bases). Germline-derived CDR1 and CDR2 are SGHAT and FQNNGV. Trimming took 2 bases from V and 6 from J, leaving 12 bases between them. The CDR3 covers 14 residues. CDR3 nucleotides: TGTGCCAGCAGCTTAATCGGTGGGGCCGATACGCAGTATTTT. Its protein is CASSLIGGADTQYF.

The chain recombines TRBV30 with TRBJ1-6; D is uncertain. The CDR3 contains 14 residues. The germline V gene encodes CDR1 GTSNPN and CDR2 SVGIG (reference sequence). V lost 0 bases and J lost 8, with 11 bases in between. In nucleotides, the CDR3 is TGTGCCTGGAGTGTACTTGTAGTTGATTCACCCCTCCACTTT. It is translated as CAWSVLVVDSPLHF.

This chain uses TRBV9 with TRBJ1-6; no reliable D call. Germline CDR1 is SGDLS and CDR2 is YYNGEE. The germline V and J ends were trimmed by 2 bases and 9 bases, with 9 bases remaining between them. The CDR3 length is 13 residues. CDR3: CASSVAGGSPLHF. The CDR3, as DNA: TGTGCCAGCAGCGTGGCAGGCGGTTCACCCCTCCACTTT.